A selection of T cell receptor beta chains follows, all from one sample in a study of cytomegalovirus exposure and HLA in healthy donors. Produced via immunoSEQ multiplex PCR; TCRdb's table is partial and in-frame only. Among 150,000 to 200,000 clones, roughly 79% were seen once, and the ten largest hold around 1.5%. The sample consisted of PBMCs. The receptor source for this set is a middle-aged man in good health and CMV-seronegative. CDR3s include the opening cysteine and the closing phenylalanine or tryptophan. The D gene is left open where the match is weak. Expanded clones are given a class, and other clones once, few, many or no size at all.

v_call: TRBV7-9
clone_size: NA
d_call: NA
j_call: TRBJ2-4
cdr3_nt: TGTGCCAGCAGCTTAGGTCCTACGGGCGGGGTATTAGCCAAAAACATTCAGTACTTC
cdr3_aa: CASSLGPTGGVLAKNIQYF

v_call: TRBV9
clone_size: NA
d_call: TRBD1
j_call: TRBJ1-2
cdr3_nt: TGTGCCAGCTCCCAAGGGGGCGAGTATGGCTACACCTTC
cdr3_aa: CASSQGGEYGYTF

v_call: TRBV7-3
clone_size: NA
d_call: NA
j_call: TRBJ2-1
cdr3_nt: TGTGCCAGCAGCTTCGGTGCCGGAGGTGAGCAGTTCTTC
cdr3_aa: CASSFGAGGEQFF

v_call: TRBV13
clone_size: once
d_call: NA
j_call: TRBJ1-2
cdr3_nt: TGTGCCAGCAGTCCGACCACAGGTCGTTATGGCTACACCTTC
cdr3_aa: CASSPTTGRYGYTF

v_call: TRBV2
clone_size: NA
d_call: NA
j_call: TRBJ2-1
cdr3_nt: TGTGCCAGCAGTGAAGAGGCGACAGAGTTCTTC
cdr3_aa: CASSEEATEFF

v_call: TRBV4-1
clone_size: NA
d_call: TRBD1
j_call: TRBJ2-7
cdr3_nt: TGCGCCAGCAGCCAGAGGGACAGGGTGCCCTCCTACGAGCAGTACTTC
cdr3_aa: CASSQRDRVPSYEQYF

v_call: TRBV10-1
clone_size: NA
d_call: NA
j_call: TRBJ1-1
cdr3_nt: TGCGCCAGCAGTGAGTTCAAGGCAGGGAGGGCTGAAGCTTTCTTT
cdr3_aa: CASSEFKAGRAEAFF

v_call: TRBV7-9
clone_size: NA
d_call: NA
j_call: TRBJ2-1
cdr3_nt: TGTGCCAGCAGCCGACTAGATGAGCAGTTCTTC
cdr3_aa: CASSRLDEQFF

v_call: TRBV9
clone_size: NA
d_call: TRBD2
j_call: TRBJ2-3
cdr3_nt: TGTGCCAGCAGCCCGGCTGACGGGAGGGCTAGCACAGATACGCAGTATTTT
cdr3_aa: CASSPADGRASTDTQYF

v_call: TRBV5-1
clone_size: NA
d_call: TRBD2
j_call: TRBJ2-1
cdr3_nt: TGCGCCAGCAGCCCAAGGACTAGCTGGGCATGGGAGCAGTTCTTC
cdr3_aa: CASSPRTSWAWEQFF

v_call: TRBV5-5
clone_size: NA
d_call: TRBD2
j_call: TRBJ2-1
cdr3_nt: TGTGCCAGCAGCTTACTAGCGGGGGCTACTTTCAATGAGCAGTTCTTC
cdr3_aa: CASSLLAGATFNEQFF

v_call: TRBV7-9
clone_size: once
d_call: TRBD1
j_call: TRBJ1-1
cdr3_nt: TGTGCCAGCAGCCCAACGGACAGGATGAACACTGAAGCTTTCTTT
cdr3_aa: CASSPTDRMNTEAFF

v_call: TRBV7-3
clone_size: NA
d_call: TRBD2
j_call: TRBJ2-1
cdr3_nt: TGTGCCAGCAGCTTTAGCGGGAGAAGGCCCTACAATGAGCAGTTCTTC
cdr3_aa: CASSFSGRRPYNEQFF

v_call: TRBV7-2
clone_size: NA
d_call: TRBD1
j_call: TRBJ1-3
cdr3_nt: TGTGCCAGCAGCTTAGCGTTGGGACAGGGGGCTGGAAACACCATATATTTT
cdr3_aa: CASSLALGQGAGNTIYF

v_call: TRBV19
clone_size: NA
d_call: TRBD1
j_call: TRBJ1-1
cdr3_nt: TGTGCCAGTAGGGCCGGGACAGGGGGCGCCCCTGAAGCTTTCTTT
cdr3_aa: CASRAGTGGAPEAFF

v_call: TRBV7-9
clone_size: NA
d_call: NA
j_call: TRBJ1-1
cdr3_nt: TGTGCCAGCAGCTTAGTCAGGGAAGGCACTGAAGCTTTCTTT
cdr3_aa: CASSLVREGTEAFF

v_call: TRBV2
clone_size: NA
d_call: TRBD1
j_call: TRBJ1-1
cdr3_nt: TGTGCCAGCGGGACAGGGAAATTAAACACTGAAGCTTTCTTT
cdr3_aa: CASGTGKLNTEAFF

v_call: TRBV5-1
clone_size: NA
d_call: NA
j_call: TRBJ2-2
cdr3_nt: TGCGCCAGCAGCGCCAGCGGGAACACCGGGGAGCTGTTTTTT
cdr3_aa: CASSASGNTGELFF

v_call: TRBV19
clone_size: NA
d_call: NA
j_call: TRBJ1-1
cdr3_nt: TGTGCCAGTAGTATCTTACAGGCCAATGAAGCTTTCTTT
cdr3_aa: CASSILQANEAFF

v_call: TRBV5-8
clone_size: NA
d_call: NA
j_call: TRBJ1-5
cdr3_nt: TGTGCCAGCACTCCTCTGCGGCTGGCTTTTACCAATCAGCCCCAGCATTTT
cdr3_aa: CASTPLRLAFTNQPQHF

v_call: TRBV5-4
clone_size: few
d_call: TRBD2
j_call: TRBJ2-7
cdr3_nt: TGTGCCAGCAGCAGGGGACTAGCGGGGTTTGACTACGAGCAGTACTTC
cdr3_aa: CASSRGLAGFDYEQYF

v_call: TRBV7-3
clone_size: NA
d_call: NA
j_call: TRBJ2-3
cdr3_nt: TGTGCCAGCAGTCGTTGGGCCGAAACAGATACGCAGTATTTT
cdr3_aa: CASSRWAETDTQYF

v_call: TRBV5-1
clone_size: NA
d_call: NA
j_call: TRBJ1-2
cdr3_nt: TGCGCCAGCAGCCCTGGTGACAGTTCTAACTATGGCTACACCTTC
cdr3_aa: CASSPGDSSNYGYTF

v_call: TRBV6-6
clone_size: NA
d_call: TRBD2
j_call: TRBJ2-7
cdr3_nt: TGTGCCAGCAGAGGACTAGCGGGCGAACTCTACGAGCAGTACTTC
cdr3_aa: CASRGLAGELYEQYF

v_call: TRBV6-1
clone_size: NA
d_call: NA
j_call: TRBJ1-5
cdr3_nt: TGTGCCAGCAGTGAAGAGGCAGGGGTAAGCAATCAGCCCCAGCATTTT
cdr3_aa: CASSEEAGVSNQPQHF

v_call: TRBV28
clone_size: few
d_call: TRBD2
j_call: TRBJ2-5
cdr3_nt: TGTGCCAGCAACCTACTAGCGGATGACAAAGAGACCCAGTACTTC
cdr3_aa: CASNLLADDKETQYF

v_call: TRBV2
clone_size: NA
d_call: TRBD1
j_call: TRBJ1-3
cdr3_nt: TGTGCCGTGGAAGCAGGGGGATTCGCTCTCTCTGGAAACACCATATATTTT
cdr3_aa: CAVEAGGFALSGNTIYF

v_call: TRBV2
clone_size: NA
d_call: NA
j_call: TRBJ2-6
cdr3_nt: TGTGCCAGCAGGCCCAGAACTGGGGCCAACGGCCTGACTTTC
cdr3_aa: CASRPRTGANGLTF

v_call: TRBV25-1
clone_size: NA
d_call: NA
j_call: TRBJ1-1
cdr3_nt: TGTGCCAGCAGTGAATTACGGGGTGTTGGGGGCCCTGAAGCTTTCTTT
cdr3_aa: CASSELRGVGGPEAFF

v_call: TRBV19
clone_size: NA
d_call: NA
j_call: TRBJ2-7
cdr3_nt: TGTGCCAGTAGTATAGTACACAACACCTACGAGCAGTACTTC
cdr3_aa: CASSIVHNTYEQYF

v_call: TRBV10-1
clone_size: NA
d_call: NA
j_call: TRBJ2-1
cdr3_nt: TGCGCCAGCAGCCGTCGACAGGGAGGCTCCTACAATGAGCAGTTCTTC
cdr3_aa: CASSRRQGGSYNEQFF

v_call: TRBV7-8
clone_size: NA
d_call: TRBD2
j_call: TRBJ2-1
cdr3_nt: TGTGCCAGCAGCAATAGCGGGTCTTCCTACAATGAGCAGTTCTTC
cdr3_aa: CASSNSGSSYNEQFF

v_call: TRBV9
clone_size: NA
d_call: NA
j_call: TRBJ1-1
cdr3_nt: TGTGCCAGCAGCGGACAGATGACCAACACTGAAGCTTTCTTT
cdr3_aa: CASSGQMTNTEAFF

v_call: TRBV6-5
clone_size: NA
d_call: TRBD1
j_call: TRBJ1-2
cdr3_nt: TGTGCCAGCAGTACCGGGACAGTTGGCTACACCTTC
cdr3_aa: CASSTGTVGYTF

v_call: TRBV19
clone_size: once
d_call: NA
j_call: TRBJ2-7
cdr3_nt: TGTGCCAGTAGCCCTGCCATCATAGACTCAGCCTACGAGCAGTACTTC
cdr3_aa: CASSPAIIDSAYEQYF

v_call: TRBV2
clone_size: NA
d_call: NA
j_call: TRBJ1-1
cdr3_nt: TGTGCCAGCCGGTGGAGGTTTCTTATGAACACTGAAGCTTTCTTT
cdr3_aa: CASRWRFLMNTEAFF

v_call: TRBV28
clone_size: few
d_call: TRBD1
j_call: TRBJ2-5
cdr3_nt: TGTGCCAGCAGTTTAAGGGACAGGGCTACAGAGACCCAGTACTTC
cdr3_aa: CASSLRDRATETQYF

v_call: TRBV5-1
clone_size: NA
d_call: TRBD2
j_call: TRBJ2-5
cdr3_nt: TGCGCCAGCAGCCCGAGACTAGCGGGAGGCATAGGGGAGCAGTACTTC
cdr3_aa: CASSPRLAGGIGEQYF

v_call: TRBV6-5
clone_size: NA
d_call: NA
j_call: TRBJ1-3
cdr3_nt: TGTGCCAGCACCCAAGCATGGGGAGCTGGAAACACCATATATTTT
cdr3_aa: CASTQAWGAGNTIYF